This T cell receptor (beta chain) stems from a study of blood T cells in healthy people across ages (dated by TCRdb to about 2015). About the full investigation: In model experiments, template switching captured about one uniquely barcoded TCR beta cDNA molecule for every two T cells. To track age-related changes in TCR beta repertoire diversity, the study relied on deep sequencing normalized with unique cDNA molecular identifiers. Four age groups were formed from the donors: young (average about 17 years), middle-aged (more than 35), aged (around 68) and long-lived (roughly 81). To avoid experimental bias, donors of different ages were spread randomly across the sequencing lanes. Using the same blood draw, the study looked at two additional independent replicas of 1 million unique cDNA reads for two donors, one aged 18 to 30 and the other aged 80 or older.

This clonotype has more than one count but fewer than ten. Its antigen is still unknown. No base-level quality is on record; no much larger clone is a single base apart. The donors were roughly 40 Caucasian individuals from Russia, aged 6 to 90 years, who were systemically healthy. About 10 milliliters of peripheral blood were collected from each donor into EDTA-treated Vacutainer tubes. PBMCs were isolated by Ficoll-Paque density-gradient centrifugation, with at least 6 million obtained per sample. Trizol reagent was used to extract total RNA from PBMCs, with at least 5 micrograms per sample. For every donor, flow cytometry on a PBMC aliquot measured the percentage of naive CD45RAhigh/CD27high T cells. The library was obtained by 5' RACE. Reads for this sample came from an Illumina HiSeq 2500. A second PCR of about 6 to 11 cycles was run with a J-beta primer mix and a sample-barcoded 5' primer. Each TCR beta cDNA molecule received a unique molecular identifier from a template-switch 5' adaptor carrying 12 random nucleotides. At least 3 million CDR3-containing paired-end reads were obtained from each sample. First-strand cDNA synthesis was performed from all RNA using the Mint cDNA synthesis kit, with priming by a TRBC-specific oligonucleotide. Following uracil-DNA glycosylase treatment, a first 18-cycle PCR with universal primers M1SS and BC2_uni_R was performed on all cDNA. The study's processing was this. For normalization, 1 million high-quality reads were randomly selected from each sample, with every read carrying a distinct molecular identifier. Instead of being binned into consensus sequences, reads that shared molecular identifiers were thrown out. CDR3 identification, clonotype clustering and error correction used MiTCR with a Q25 quality threshold and the strictest error-elimination algorithm. A nonparametric unseen species model with Euler transformation was used to estimate a lower bound on total TCR beta diversity. The public reads were reanalyzed by TCRdb: fastp trimming at Q25, MiXCR alignment, in-frame beta chains only. For every CDR3 protein sequence, its rows merge into one entry that carries the most common genes and DNA. TCRdb, not the original authors, processed these V and J calls. The sample table contains about 1.4 million distinct CDR3 sequences; only one count was recorded for almost 60% of them. The top ten clones comprise approximately 7% of the sample.

Reading from cysteine to phenylalanine, the CDR3 counts 13 amino acids. Just the 39-base CDR3 DNA is kept, in frame starting at base 1. The germline V gene encodes CDR1 LGHDT and CDR2 YNNKEL (reference sequence). V is shortened by 8 bases, J by 7 bases, and the region joining them spans 15 bases. Broad study findings and their caveats: A strong correlation was found between observed TCR beta diversity and the percentage of naive T cells measured by flow cytometry. Compared with the aged group, the long-lived group had more naive CD4+ T cells, fewer expanded clones and increased TCR diversity, suggesting age selection. As age increased, observed TCR beta diversity per million T cells dropped in a roughly linear way, and a significant reduction was already evident by age around 41. Estimates of total diversity from one million sequenced T cells were regarded as lower bounds and underestimates. Bulk unsorted PBMC profiling prevented conclusive comparison of naive and antigen-experienced compartments. Donor CMV infection status was unknown, potentially confounding age-related changes in expanded clonotypes.

The rearrangement combines TRBV3-1 with TRBJ2-1, with a tentative D gene TRBD1 over 5 matching bases. Specimen: blood. The clonotype was recovered from a man aged 18 to 30 in good health. CDR3 reads: CASGWQGKNEQFF. The DNA is as follows: TGTGCCAGCGGGTGGCAGGGCAAGAATGAGCAGTTCTTC.